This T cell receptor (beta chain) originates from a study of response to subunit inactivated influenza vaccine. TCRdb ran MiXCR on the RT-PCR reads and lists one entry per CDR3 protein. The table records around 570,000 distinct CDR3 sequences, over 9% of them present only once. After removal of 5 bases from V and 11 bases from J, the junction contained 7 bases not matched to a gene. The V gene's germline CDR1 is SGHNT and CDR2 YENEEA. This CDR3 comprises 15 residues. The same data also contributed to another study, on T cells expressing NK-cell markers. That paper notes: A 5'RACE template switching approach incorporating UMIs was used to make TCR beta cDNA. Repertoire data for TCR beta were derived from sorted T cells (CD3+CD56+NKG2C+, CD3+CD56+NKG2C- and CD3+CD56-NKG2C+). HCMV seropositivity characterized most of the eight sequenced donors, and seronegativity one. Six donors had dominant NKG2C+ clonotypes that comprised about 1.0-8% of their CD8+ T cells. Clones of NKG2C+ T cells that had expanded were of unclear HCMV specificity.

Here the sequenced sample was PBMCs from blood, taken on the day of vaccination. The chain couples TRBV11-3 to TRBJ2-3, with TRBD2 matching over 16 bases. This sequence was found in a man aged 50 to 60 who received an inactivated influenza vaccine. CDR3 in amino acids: CASSRGTSGGGRQYF. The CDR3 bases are TGTGCCAGCAGCCGCGGGACTAGCGGGGGGGGTAGGCAGTATTTT.